This entry concerns a single T cell receptor beta chain. Its antigen is not known. Assay used: immunoSEQ multiplex PCR; TCRdb lists only in-frame clones, some missing. The sample contains 70,000 to 75,000 clones, around 94% of which appear only once. This sample is drawn from a study of cytomegalovirus exposure and HLA in healthy donors. The study's findings and limits: In vitro confirmation showed three CMV-associated chains to be CMV antigen specific. The tendency of first-cohort TCR clusters to co-occur in the roughly 110 validation repertoires was identified by a subsequent analysis.

Trimming removed 5 bases from V and 2 bases from J; junction bases left unmatched: 6. The CDR3 contains 15 residues. CDR1 is SGHDT, CDR2 YYEEEE, per germline. The clonotype was recovered from a woman aged 18-29 years in good health and CMV-seropositive. The specimen sequenced was PBMCs. J is TRBJ2-5 and V is TRBV5-6; TRBD1 aligns across 10 bases. CDR3: CASSWDRGSQETQYF. In DNA, the CDR3 is TGTGCCAGCAGTTGGGACAGGGGTTCGCAAGAGACCCAGTACTTC.